This section outlines one T cell receptor beta chain sequence together with its context. This clone appeared a single time. Its antigen has not been determined. Base-call qualities are not available, and no considerably larger clone is one nucleotide away. The CDR1 and CDR2 encoded by the germline V gene are SGHRS and YFSETQ. The germline V and J ends show losses of 4 bases and 2 bases respectively, and no gene match explains 4 bases of the junction. The CDR3 runs 14 residues from the cysteine to the phenylalanine. Only the CDR3 part of the read is kept: 42 bases, read in frame from the first base. The entry originates in a study of T cell responses to AZD1222 COVID-19 vaccine (dated by TCRdb to the early 2020s). Looking at the study overall: TCR sequencing was performed for 230 to 250 trial participants, of whom 200 to 220 were given two doses of AZD1222 and around 26 were given two doses of MenACWY control vaccine. Trial participants were enrolled by age into subgroups of 18-55, 56-69 and 70-plus years, and around 140, 26 and 57 TCR-sequenced participants, respectively, were included in these subgroups. The investigation overall reported the following: Epitopes outside the regions mutated in the B.1.351 and B.1.1.7 variants were reportedly recognized by nearly half of the unique spike-specific TCRs. Vaccine-associated CD4 TCRs spanned the whole spike protein, with dominant responses in regions 160-218 and 743-854. The 56-69-year group was small, and its depth increase did not reach significance, likely because of low power. Because no samples from the day 14 peak response were available, repertoires could be characterized only after the peak T cell response. Conclusions about previously exposed vaccinees were limited because only six AZD1222 recipients were SARS-CoV-2 seropositive at baseline. Spike-specific TCR breadth and depth rose significantly after two AZD1222 doses compared with day 0 and with MenACWY recipients. Participants were mostly white British and included more females than males, and it was suggested by the authors that clonal diversity may have been underestimated.

The CDR3 regions of human TCRbeta chains were analyzed by immunosequencing. Regarding the original processing steps: Repertoire TCRs were matched against a reference library of SARS-CoV-2-specific TCRs generated with the MIRA antigen-specificity platform. Breadth was defined as the fraction of unique TCRs that were SARS-CoV-2-associated. Depth was defined as the fraction of total T cells that were SARS-CoV-2-associated. Using the MIRA data, each spike-specific TCR was mapped to the spike region that the TCR reacts to and placed in a CD4 or CD8 class. Log10-transformed breadth and depth values were compared by one-way ANOVA with Sidak's multiple comparisons tests. TCRdb stores this immuneACCESS table with in-frame sequences only. Part of the clones is absent; in the studies checked, under half of the shortfall reflects unresolved V genes, and no reason is known for the rest. The DNA was the basis for D and trimming; V, J and clone size are from that table. Present in this sample are about 180,000 clones, roughly 91% of which were seen just once. Roughly 1% of the sample is taken by the ten largest.

Explained via the paper, the time point label denotes: about 28 days (+/-7) after the second vaccine dose. This sample's treatment or condition label indicates: meningococcal conjugate vaccine given as trial control. Samples from vaccinated people were obtained from the UK trials COV001 and COV002, which included a single-blind randomized controlled phase 2/3 trial of AZD1222 (ChAdOx1 nCoV-19) in healthy adults. For TCRbeta chain sequencing, PBMC samples were collected from trial participants at day 0 and at day 28 after the second dose. The chain couples TRBV5-1 to TRBJ2-3; 7 junctional bases match TRBD1. This receptor was obtained from an adult who received the MenACWY meningococcal vaccine as a control. Source: peripheral blood, taken 28 days after the second dose of the MenACWY control vaccine. CDR3 region: CASSRGQATDTQYF. The DNA sequence follows: TGCGCCAGCAGCCGAGGACAGGCCACAGATACGCAGTATTTT.